The 9 T cell receptor beta chains below were found in one sample sequenced in a study of cytomegalovirus exposure and HLA in healthy donors. Assay used: immunoSEQ multiplex PCR; TCRdb lists only in-frame clones, some missing. The sample carries roughly 250,000 clones, about 90% recorded once. Sequenced sample: PBMCs. These receptors all stem from a woman in her thirties in good health and CMV-seropositive.

The chain combines TRBV28 with TRBJ2-7; TRBD1 aligns across 10 bases. The CDR3 runs to 16 residues. Germline V CDR1 and CDR2: MDHEN, SYDVKM. With V trimmed by 5 bases and J by 6 bases, 13 bases remained unmatched. CDR3 loop: CASSVYPGQGMSEQYF. The CDR3 DNA follows: TGTGCCAGCAGTGTATATCCGGGACAGGGGATGAGCGAGCAGTACTTC.

About this clone itself: Since the CDR3 does not end with the conserved phenylalanine or tryptophan, this likely comes from a read error. It is unclear where the CDR3 begins or ends on the DNA, so no DNA is shown, and the CDR3 is as TCRdb lists it. CDR3 amino acids: CASSDNSGV. This rearrangement joins TRBV6-1 to TRBJ2-3; the D call in the table, TRBD2, was not verified against the DNA. The V gene's germline CDR1 is MNHNS and CDR2 SASEGT. The CDR3 extends over 9 residues, inclusive of both ends.

The J gene is TRBJ1-1, the V gene TRBV18; no clear D gene. CDR1 is KGHSH and CDR2 is LQKENI in the germline V gene. The V and J ends lost 3 bases and 0 bases respectively, with 5 bases between them. The CDR3 runs to 13 residues. CDR3 bases: TGTGCCAGCTCACCTCTCGTGAACACTGAAGCTTTCTTT. Encoded protein: CASSPLVNTEAFF.

The CDR3 loop reads CASRAGGNRYTF. Written as DNA, the CDR3 is TGTGCCAGCAGGGCAGGGGGCAATCGCTACACCTTC. This chain connects TRBV6-5 to TRBJ1-2, with 8 positions matching TRBD1. Losses at the gene ends were 6 bases for V and 9 bases for J; bases not matched to a gene: 6. The CDR3 runs 12 residues. Germline values: CDR1 MNHEY, CDR2 SVGAGI.

This rearrangement joins TRBV28 to TRBJ1-1; maybe TRBD1 (6 bases). Germline V gene data show CDR1 as MDHEN and CDR2 as SYDVKM. CDR3 length equals 13 residues. The germline V and J ends were trimmed by 8 bases and 6 bases, with 16 bases remaining between them. CDR3 amino acids: CASCYREGSEAFF. Here the CDR3 DNA reads TGTGCCAGCTGCTACAGGGAAGGATCTGAAGCTTTCTTT.

This clone appeared a few times. The chain carries TRBV5-6 and TRBJ2-7; no clear D. V was cut by 3 bases and J by 8 bases, with 9 bases left in between. CDR1 is SGHDT, CDR2 YYEEEE, per germline. The CDR3 totals 11 residues. The CDR3 sequence is CASSSQSKQYF. In DNA, the CDR3 is TGTGCCAGCAGCTCCCAAAGCAAGCAGTACTTC.

V gene TRBV6-6 combines with J gene TRBJ1-4, with D possibly matching TRBD1 (5 bases). Germline CDR1 and CDR2: MNHNY and SVGAGI (reference sequence). The CDR3 consists of 14 residues. Trimming pared 2 bases from V and 7 bases from J, leaving 11 bases between. CDR3 nucleotide sequence: TGTGCCAGCAGTTACAGGGGTGGCTCTGAAAAACTGTTTTTT. The encoded protein is CASSYRGGSEKLFF.

This clone was observed a handful of times. CDR3 DNA sequence: TGTGCCAGCAGCCCCGGGAGGCACACTGAAGCTTTCTTT. It codes for CASSPGRHTEAFF. The V gene is TRBV7-8, the J gene TRBJ1-1, with D unclear. The CDR3 runs 13 residues. V was cut by 5 bases and J by 3 bases, with 10 bases left in between. CDR1 is SGHVS, CDR2 FQNEAQ, per germline.

The CDR3 sequence is CASGGLAANEQFF. In nucleotides, the CDR3 is TGTGCCTCAGGGGGACTAGCGGCCAATGAGCAGTTCTTC. The chain links TRBV30 to TRBJ2-1, with TRBD2 matching 11 bases. The CDR3 has 13 amino acids. Germline CDR1 GTSNPN, CDR2 SVGIG (reference sequence). Trimming cost V 7 bases and J 6 bases; bases outside gene matches: 5.